Below, 19 T cell receptor beta chains from the same sample are listed, as sequenced in a study of blood T cell repertoires in COVID-19. Some clones are missing from TCRdb's copy, which holds only in-frame ones; the method was immunoSEQ multiplex PCR. The table records around 180,000 clones, 88% of them present only once. The sample comprised peripheral blood. These receptors all stem from a human donor in a cohort sampled during active COVID-19.

This clone was picked up one time. The chain recombines TRBV11-2 with TRBJ2-1, with 7 bases identical to TRBD2. Germline V gene lookup returns CDR1 SGHAT and CDR2 FQNNGV. Losses at the gene ends were 5 bases for V and 5 bases for J; bases not matched to a gene: 15. CDR3 length: 17 residues. The CDR3 nucleotides are TGTGCCAGCAGCCGCAGGAGGACGTGGGAGGGAAACAATGAGCAGTTCTTC. Protein product: CASSRRRTWEGNNEQFF.

The rearrangement links TRBV25-1 to TRBJ2-7; 7 nucleotides agree with TRBD1. With 6 bases clipped from V and 5 bases from J, the junction kept 7 bases outside the gene matches. This CDR3 is built from 13 residues. From germline, CDR1 is MGHDK and CDR2 SYGVNS. The CDR3 DNA follows: TGTGCCAGCAGCCAAAACAGGGGACACGAGCAGTACTTC. Amino acid sequence: CASSQNRGHEQYF.

This chain uses TRBV7-2 with TRBJ2-7; 10 bases are a match to TRBD2. CDR1 SGHTA and CDR2 FQGNSA come from the germline V gene. The junction had 4 bases not matched to a gene; V was cut back by 6 bases and J by 2 bases. This CDR3 region has 14 residues. The CDR3 coding sequence is TGTGCCAGCAGTGGACTAGCGGTAACCTACGAGCAGTACTTC. It translates to CASSGLAVTYEQYF.

This clone was seen a single time. The genes are TRBV4-1 and TRBJ2-7; 7 bases fit TRBD1. This CDR3 comprises 16 residues. Trimming removed 3 bases from V and 2 bases from J; junction bases left unmatched: 10. Germline V lookup: CDR1 MGHRA, CDR2 YSYEKL. As DNA, the CDR3 is TGCGCCAGCAGCCACAGGGCTACAGGGGCCCCCTACGAGCAGTACTTC. This sequence encodes CASSHRATGAPYEQYF.

In its sample, this clone was seen once. The J gene is TRBJ1-1, the V gene TRBV5-1; TRBD1 matches 8 bases. The CDR3 has 16 amino acids. V dropped 4 bases and J dropped 0; count of bases not matched to a gene: 8. CDR1 and CDR2 (germline): SGHRS, YFSETQ. CDR3 sequence reads: CASSPGRTGMNTEAFF. The CDR3 DNA follows: TGCGCCAGCAGCCCTGGCCGGACAGGGATGAACACTGAAGCTTTCTTT.

V is TRBV7-2 and J is TRBJ1-2; no firm D call. Germline CDR1 SGHTA, CDR2 FQGNSA. The CDR3 is 14 residues long. Trimming removed 4 bases at V and 4 bases at J, with 13 bases between. The CDR3 reads CASSSLAGAYGYTF. The CDR3 bases are TGTGCCAGCAGCTCACTCGCCGGAGCCTATGGCTACACCTTC.

The V call is TRBV6-2 or TRBV6-3, the J call TRBJ2-3; TRBD2 matches at 7 bases. Trimming at V came to 1 base and at J to 4 bases, leaving 11 bases not matched to a gene. This CDR3 is built from 17 residues. The germline gives CDR1 MNHEY, CDR2 SVGEGT. The CDR3 loop reads CASSYWIGRQPPDTQYF. CDR3 DNA: TGTGCCAGCAGTTACTGGATCGGGAGGCAACCCCCAGATACGCAGTATTTT.

This clone appeared a single time. The chain employs TRBV11-2 and TRBJ2-3; 7 bases line up with TRBD1. Trimming removed 5 bases from V and 6 bases from J; junction bases left unmatched: 8. CDR1 is SGHAT and CDR2 is FQNNGV in the germline V gene. The CDR3 has 14 residues. The CDR3 is CASSKPLQGDTQYF. In DNA, the CDR3 is TGTGCCAGCAGCAAACCTCTACAGGGGGATACGCAGTATTTT.

V and J are TRBV19 and TRBJ2-4; weak D call: TRBD2 (6 bases). Germline CDR1 LNHDA, CDR2 SQIVND (reference sequence). The ends were cut back, 6 bases at V and 1 base at J, with 10 bases in the middle. There are 14 residues in the CDR3. CDR3 sequence: CASSGGWAKNIQYF. The CDR3 DNA sequence: TGTGCCAGTAGCGGGGGTTGGGCCAAAAACATTCAGTACTTC.

V usage is TRBV6-5 and J usage is TRBJ2-3, with 9 bases aligning to TRBD1. The CDR3 covers 15 residues. The V gene's germline CDR1 is MNHEY and CDR2 SVGAGI. Germline trimming cut 2 bases from V and 6 bases from J; bases unmatched to any gene: 6. CDR3 nucleotides: TGTGCCAGCAGTTACGCCGGGACAGGGTTCGATACGCAGTATTTT. This translates into CASSYAGTGFDTQYF.

In this sample, this clone turned up a few times. The CDR3 bases are TGTGCCAGCTCACCACCCGGGCTAGCGGAGACCCAGTACTTC. As protein: CASSPPGLAETQYF. J is TRBJ2-5 and V is TRBV18, with D possibly matching TRBD2 (6 bases). This CDR3 spans 14 amino acids. Germline CDR1 KGHSH, CDR2 LQKENI. Trimming pared 0 bases from V and 5 bases from J, leaving 10 bases between. Full variable domain (remainder filled in from reference TRBV18 and TRBJ2-5): NAGVMQNPRHLVRRRGQEARLRCSPMKGHSHVYWYRQLPEEGLKFMVYLQKENIIDESGMPKERFSAEFPKEGPSILRIQQVVRGDSAAYFCASSPPGLAETQYFGPGTRLLVL.

This chain connects TRBV19 to TRBJ2-2; D possibly corresponds to TRBD1 (5 bases). The V gene's germline CDR1 is LNHDA and CDR2 SQIVND (reference sequence). This CDR3 is built from 14 residues. V dropped 3 bases and J dropped 5 bases, with 10 bases sitting between them. This CDR3 reads CASSMDTQTGELFF. The CDR3, as DNA: TGTGCCAGTAGTATGGACACTCAAACCGGGGAGCTGTTTTTT.

This rearrangement joins TRBV7-8 to TRBJ1-2; a possible D gene is TRBD1 (5 bases). Germline loops: CDR1 SGHVS, CDR2 FQNEAQ. V was shortened by 1 base and J by 3 bases, with 15 bases between the two germline ends. The CDR3 runs 16 residues. For the CDR3, the DNA is TGTGCCAGCAGCTTAGTGGTCAGGGATCGACACTATGGCTACACCTTC. Its translation is CASSLVVRDRHYGYTF.

V gene TRBV6-2 or TRBV6-3 combines with J gene TRBJ2-1, with 11 bases lining up with TRBD2. V shed 4 bases and J 2 bases; nucleotides not matched to a gene: 10. The CDR3 sequence is 18 residues long. The germline V gene has CDR1 MNHEY and CDR2 SVGEGT. CDR3: CASSFRLAGSRTYNEQFF. The CDR3 nucleotides are TGTGCCAGCAGTTTCCGACTAGCGGGGTCCCGAACCTACAATGAGCAGTTCTTC.

The chain combines TRBV7-6 with TRBJ2-6, with D perhaps TRBD1 (5 bases). V shed 1 base and J shed 1 base, with 8 bases lying between them. CDR3 size: 16 residues. Germline CDR1 SGHVS, CDR2 FNYEAQ. CDR3 sequence reads: CASSLGQGSGANVLTF. The CDR3 DNA reads as TGTGCCAGCAGCTTAGGTCAGGGTTCTGGGGCCAACGTCCTGACTTTC. Together with reference TRBV7-6 and TRBJ2-6, the CDR3 gives the full variable domain: GAGVSQSPRYKVTKRGQDVALRCDPISGHVSLYWYRQALGQGPEFLTYFNYEAQQDKSGLPNDRFSAERPEGSISTLTIQRTEQRDSAMYRCASSLGQGSGANVLTFGAGSRLTVL.

The chain has TRBV5-1 and TRBJ2-2; 12 bases line up with TRBD2. V was clipped by 4 bases and J by 2 bases; unmatched bases: 6. The CDR3 is 17 residues long. CDR1 and CDR2 from the germline V gene are SGHRS and YFSETQ. The CDR3 DNA reads as TGCGCCAGCAGCCCCAGGACTAGCGGGATTAACACCGGGGAGCTGTTTTTT. It is translated as CASSPRTSGINTGELFF. Combining the CDR3 with reference TRBV5-1 and TRBJ2-2 gives the whole variable domain KAGVTQTPRYLIKTRGQQVTLSCSPISGHRSVSWYQQTPGQGLQFLFEYFSETQRNKGNFPGRFSGRQFSNSRSEMNVSTLELGDSALYLCASSPRTSGINTGELFFGEGSRLTVL.

The rearrangement uses TRBV2 and TRBJ1-1; D remains ambiguous. The V gene's germline CDR1 is SNHLY and CDR2 FYNNEI. This CDR3 has 12 residues. The germline V and J ends were trimmed by 6 bases and 6 bases, with 11 bases remaining between them. The CDR3 DNA sequence: TGTGCCAGCAGCTCCGCGGGCGCTGAAGCTTTCTTT. Translation gives CASSSAGAEAFF.

The J gene is TRBJ2-5, the V gene TRBV4-1; D might be TRBD1 (6 bases). The germline V gene encodes CDR1 MGHRA and CDR2 YSYEKL. There are 14 residues in the CDR3. The V end lost 2 bases, the J end lost 7 bases, and 14 bases lay between the germline ends. The CDR3 DNA is TGCGCCAGCAGCCAACTCACAGGGTCCCCGACCCAGTACTTC. This sequence encodes CASSQLTGSPTQYF.

This chain uses TRBV7-2 with TRBJ2-7; 13 bases align to TRBD2. CDR3 length: 15 residues. CDR1 and CDR2 (germline): SGHTA, FQGNSA. After removal of 5 bases from V and 3 bases from J, the junction contained 4 bases not matched to a gene. The CDR3 region is CASSPRLAGGYEQYF. Here the CDR3 DNA reads TGTGCCAGCAGCCCCCGACTAGCGGGGGGCTACGAGCAGTACTTC.